This TCR beta chain came from a study of T-cell memory formation after mild COVID-19. TCRdb re-called the 5' RACE reads with MiXCR, one entry per CDR3 protein. The data show around 200,000 distinct CDR3 sequences, around 20% seen once. The sequencing sample was made of PBMCs or a T cell subset sorted from them (not recorded which). This TCR came from a young man who had mild COVID-19 (a few samples of this study predate the infection). Cell type and time point are not known.

CDR3 nucleotides: TGTGCCAGCAGCTTAAATACAGGGGGCTACAATCAGCCCCAGCATTTT. This codes for CASSLNTGGYNQPQHF. The V gene is TRBV7-9, the J gene TRBJ1-5; TRBD1 aligns across 9 bases. The CDR3 is 16 amino acids. Germline-derived CDR1 and CDR2 are SEHNR and FQNEAQ (reference sequence). Germline trimming cut 2 bases from V and 3 bases from J; bases unmatched to any gene: 5.